The 9 T cell receptor beta chains reported below all come from one sample, sequenced in a study of blood T cells in healthy people across ages. The authors ran a second PCR of about 7 to 11 cycles using a sample-barcoded 5' primer and a J-beta primer mix. In TCRdb, the 5' RACE reads were re-called with MiXCR into one record per CDR3 protein. The table shows around 800,000 distinct CDR3 sequences, with around 62% occurring only once. The source material was blood. The receptors here all came from a man in his thirties or forties in good health.

This clonotype turned up a few times. The chain is built from TRBV18 and TRBJ1-2; TRBD1 might be the D (6 bases). Germline loops: CDR1 KGHSH, CDR2 LQKENI. Trimming took off 1 base at V and 8 bases at J, with 8 bases between the two ends. This CDR3 is built from 12 residues. Here the CDR3 reads CASSPQGDGYTF. For the CDR3, the DNA is TGTGCCAGCTCACCACAGGGGGACGGCTACACCTTC.

The chain employs TRBV5-1 and TRBJ2-7; 7 bases are shared with TRBD2. V dropped 4 bases and J dropped 5; count of bases not matched to a gene: 12. CDR3 length equals 15 residues. Germline-derived CDR1 and CDR2 are SGHRS and YFSETQ. CDR3 residues: CASSPSRRGRDEQYF. The CDR3 nucleotides read TGCGCCAGCAGCCCCTCCCGGAGAGGGAGGGACGAGCAGTACTTC.

This chain joins TRBV28 and TRBJ2-7; D ambiguous. The J call may be mistaken, given a closer DNA end match to TRBJ2-5. The CDR3 contains 12 residues. From germline, CDR1 is MDHEN and CDR2 SYDVKM. CDR3 protein: CASNSIRETQYF. DNA of the CDR3: TGTGCCAGCAATTCCATAAGAGAGACCCAGTACTTC.

This chain links TRBV2 with TRBJ2-1; 9 positions agree with TRBD1. CDR1 and CDR2 from the germline V gene are SNHLY and FYNNEI. V was pared by 7 bases and J by 4 bases, with 8 bases of the junction left unmatched. The CDR3 is 15 residues long. The CDR3 sequence is CASMSPGTGYNEQFF. CDR3 DNA: TGTGCCAGCATGTCGCCCGGGACAGGGTACAATGAGCAGTTCTTC. The variable domain in full, with the rest retrieved from reference TRBV2 and TRBJ2-1, is EPEVTQTPSHQVTQMGQEVILRCVPISNHLYFYWYRQILGQKVEFLVSFYNNEISEKSEIFDDQFSVERPDGSNFTLKIRSTKLEDSAMYFCASMSPGTGYNEQFFGPGTRLTVL.

To note about this clonotype: Being one base from a much bigger clone, this may be a read error. The rearrangement links TRBV20-1 to TRBJ2-7, with D unclear. Per germline, CDR1 DFQATT and CDR2 SNEGSKA (reference sequence). Trimming took 1 base from V and 2 from J, leaving 6 bases between them. The CDR3 runs to 12 residues. CDR3 DNA sequence: TGCAGTGCTAGAGCACAGCCCTACGAGCAGTACTTC. It yields the protein CSARAQPYEQYF.

This clonotype was seen more than once but under ten times. CDR3: CASSPWTGEQYF. CDR3 DNA sequence: TGTGCCAGCAGCCCATGGACGGGAGAGCAGTACTTC. This rearrangement joins TRBV9 to TRBJ2-5; a possible D gene is TRBD2 (6 bases). In germline, CDR1 is SGDLS, CDR2 YYNGEE. This CDR3 is built from 12 residues. The V and J ends lost 4 bases and 11 bases respectively, with 15 bases between them.

This clonotype occurred many times. The rearrangement uses TRBV7-2 and TRBJ1-2, with 7 bases identical to TRBD1. With V trimmed by 5 bases and J by 8 bases, 14 bases remained unmatched. From germline, CDR1 is SGHTA and CDR2 FQGNSA. The CDR3 has 15 residues. In DNA form, the CDR3 reads TGTGCCAGCAGCCTACTCCGGGACAGCTTAGGGGGCTACACCTTC. As protein: CASSLLRDSLGGYTF.

This rearrangement joins TRBV3-1 to TRBJ1-2, with D maybe TRBD1 (5 bases). Looked up from germline, CDR1 is LGHDT and CDR2 is YNNKEL (reference sequence). Trimming removed 1 base at V and 8 bases at J, with 11 bases between. The CDR3 length is 13 residues. CDR3 coding DNA: TGTGCCAGCAGCCAAGCCAGGACAAGGGGCTACACCTTC. As protein: CASSQARTRGYTF.

This chain joins TRBV7-2 and TRBJ2-7; D ambiguous. Germline loops: CDR1 SGHTA, CDR2 FQGNSA. V was trimmed by 5 bases and J by 6 bases, leaving 14 bases between them. CDR3 size: 13 residues. CDR3 sequence (DNA): TGTGCCAGCAGCCCCGGGCCTGTCTCCGAGCAGTACTTC. Encoded protein: CASSPGPVSEQYF.